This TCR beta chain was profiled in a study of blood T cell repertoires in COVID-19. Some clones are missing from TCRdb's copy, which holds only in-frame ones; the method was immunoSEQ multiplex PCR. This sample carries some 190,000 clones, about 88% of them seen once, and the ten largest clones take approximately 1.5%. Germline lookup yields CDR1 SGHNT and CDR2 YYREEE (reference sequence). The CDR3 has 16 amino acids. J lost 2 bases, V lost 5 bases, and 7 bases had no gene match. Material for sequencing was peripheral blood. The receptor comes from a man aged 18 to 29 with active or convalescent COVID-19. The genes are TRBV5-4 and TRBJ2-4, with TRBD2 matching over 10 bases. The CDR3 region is CASSSSGGAPKNIQYF. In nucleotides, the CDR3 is TGTGCCAGCAGTTCTAGCGGGGGTGCGCCCAAAAACATTCAGTACTTC.